This paragraph reports one TCR beta chain. This record belongs to a study of OX40 agonist ivuxolimab in advanced cancers. Generated by immunoSEQ multiplex PCR, the TCRdb table keeps only in-frame clones and is missing some. The sample gives about 64,000 clones, approximately 90% of which show up once; about 1.3% is in the top ten. Sequenced here: CD4+ or CD8+ T cells sorted from blood, sampled in a trial of the OX40 agonist ivuxolimab. The origin of this receptor is an adult with an advanced solid tumor such as melanoma, head and neck, liver or kidney cancer.

CDR3 sequence: CASSPPGALGNTIYF. In DNA, the CDR3 is TGTGCCAGCAGTCCCCCGGGGGCGCTGGGAAACACCATATATTTT. The rearrangement joins TRBV6-5 to TRBJ1-3; weak D call: TRBD1 (6 bases). CDR1 MNHEY and CDR2 SVGAGI come from the germline V gene. The CDR3 runs to 15 residues. Trimming cost V 5 bases and J 4 bases, with 15 bases left between them.